This TCR beta chain is from a study of metastatic and nonmetastatic thyroid tumors. The study's findings and limits: The reported finding was significantly higher TCR beta diversity in malignant thyroid tumors relative to benign nodules, in blood and tumor.

The length of the CDR3 is 15 residues. Germline loops: CDR1 SGHVS, CDR2 FQNEAQ. Per the original data handling: It was from CDR3 differences across clinicopathological groups that a distant-metastasis classifier for papillary thyroid cancer was built. Via MiXCR, TCRdb re-called the PCR reads. V and J calls and clone size were set by TCRdb, not the authors. In the table there are 10,000 to 15,000 clones, around a quarter of which are singletons. Each patient came to thyroid surgery without any prior treatment (of any kind). This clone was seen repeatedly, ten times or more. Antigen unknown. One end of the junction fails to match germline, which may point to a read error.

This clonotype was obtained from a female donor with papillary thyroid cancer or a benign thyroid nodule (not recorded which). Some clones in this sample may be carry-over from other donors' samples. The sequencing sample was made of tumor tissue. The chain carries TRBV7-8 and TRBJ2-6; maybe TRBD2 (6 bases). Written as DNA, the CDR3 is TGTGCCAACAGCTTAGCGGCTTCTGGGGCCAACGTCCTGACTTTC. Its protein is CANSLAASGANVLTF. Drawing the rest from reference TRBV7-8 and TRBJ2-6, the complete variable domain is GAGVSQSPRYKVAKRGQDVALRCDPISGHVSLFWYQQALGQGPEFLTYFQNEAQLDKSGLPSDRFFAERPEGSVSTLKIQRTQQEDSAVYLCANSLAASGANVLTFGAGSRLTVL.